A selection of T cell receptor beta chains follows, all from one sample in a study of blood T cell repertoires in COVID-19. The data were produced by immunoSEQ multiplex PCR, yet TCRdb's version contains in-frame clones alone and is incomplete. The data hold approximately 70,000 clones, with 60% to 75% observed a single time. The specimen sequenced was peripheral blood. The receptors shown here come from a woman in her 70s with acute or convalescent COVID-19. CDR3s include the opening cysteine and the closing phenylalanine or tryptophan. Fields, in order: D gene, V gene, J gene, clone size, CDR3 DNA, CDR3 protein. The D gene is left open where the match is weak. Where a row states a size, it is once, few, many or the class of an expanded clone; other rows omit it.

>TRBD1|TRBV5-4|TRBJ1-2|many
TGTGCCAGCAGCTTAACAGGGGGCTTGGATGGCTACACCTTC
CASSLTGGLDGYTF
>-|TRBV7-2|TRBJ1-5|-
TGTGCCAGCAGCCCGCCGGGGGGCTCCAATCAGCCCCAGCATTTT
CASSPPGGSNQPQHF
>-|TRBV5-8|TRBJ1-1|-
TGTGCCAGCAGCTTGGCAGAGGCGATTTTCAGCTTGAACACTGAAGCTTTCTTT
CASSLAEAIFSLNTEAFF
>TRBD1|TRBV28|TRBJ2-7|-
TGTGCCAGCTCCGGGGACAGGGAGATCTACGAGCAGTACTTC
CASSGDREIYEQYF
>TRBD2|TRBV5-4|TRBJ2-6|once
TGTGCCAGCAGCTTAGCGGGGGACTTATACTCTGGGGCCAACGTCCTGACTTTC
CASSLAGDLYSGANVLTF
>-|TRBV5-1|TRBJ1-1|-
TGCGCCAGCAGCTTAGTACAGGGTAACACTGAAGCTTTCTTT
CASSLVQGNTEAFF
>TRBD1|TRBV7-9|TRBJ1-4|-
TGTGCCAGCAGCTCCGGGGACAGGGGCGGTGAAAAACTGTTTTTT
CASSSGDRGGEKLFF
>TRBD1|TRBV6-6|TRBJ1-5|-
TGTGCCAGCAGTTACTCCGGCGGACAGGGAGCTCAGCCCCAGCATTTT
CASSYSGGQGAQPQHF
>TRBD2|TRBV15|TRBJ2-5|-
TGTGCCACCAGCGCTCTCTCCCTAGCGGGGTACCAAGAGACCCAGTACTTC
CATSALSLAGYQETQYF
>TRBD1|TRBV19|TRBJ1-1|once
TGTGCCAGTAGTTCGACAGGGGAAACTGAAGCTTTCTTT
CASSSTGETEAFF
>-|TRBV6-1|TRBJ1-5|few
TGTGCCAGCAGTGAAAGGGGGGGACGGCTAGTGAGGAATTTCAATCAGCCCCAGCATTTT
CASSERGGRLVRNFNQPQHF
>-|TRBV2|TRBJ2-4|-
TGTGCCAGCACCGGGGTAGCCAAAAACATTCAGTACTTC
CASTGVAKNIQYF
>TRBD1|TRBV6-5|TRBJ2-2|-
TGTGCCAGCAGTCCCGGGACAGCCAACACCGGGGAGCTGTTTTTT
CASSPGTANTGELFF
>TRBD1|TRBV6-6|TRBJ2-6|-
TGTGCCAGCAGTCAGACGGGACAGCTCTCTGGGGCCAACGTCCTGACTTTC
CASSQTGQLSGANVLTF
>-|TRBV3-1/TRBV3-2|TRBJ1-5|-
TGTGCCAGCAGCCGCAGGGGTTTTAATCAGCCCCAGCATTTT
CASSRRGFNQPQHF
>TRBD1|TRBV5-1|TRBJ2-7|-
TGCGCCAGCAGCTTGGGACAGGGCCTCGGCGAGCAGTACTTC
CASSLGQGLGEQYF
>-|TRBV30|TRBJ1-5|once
TGTGCCTGGAGTGGACAGTTCAATCAGCCCCAGCATTTT
CAWSGQFNQPQHF
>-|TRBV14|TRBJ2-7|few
TGTGCCAGCAGCCACCTCTCACAGGGAGAGCAGTACTTC
CASSHLSQGEQYF
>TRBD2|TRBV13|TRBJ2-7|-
TGTGCCAGCAGCTTTGGCGGGAGTTTCTACGAGCAGTACTTC
CASSFGGSFYEQYF
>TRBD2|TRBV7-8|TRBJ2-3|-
TGTGCCAGCAGCTTAGCTGTTTCGCGGGGGTTCACAGATACGCAGTATTTT
CASSLAVSRGFTDTQYF
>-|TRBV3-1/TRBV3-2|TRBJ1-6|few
TGTGCCAGCAGCCAAGTAGGGGGATCCTATAATTCACCCCTCCACTTT
CASSQVGGSYNSPLHF
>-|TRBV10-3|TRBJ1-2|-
TGTGCCATCCCTTCCAGGGGCCGGAGCTATGGCTACACCTTC
CAIPSRGRSYGYTF
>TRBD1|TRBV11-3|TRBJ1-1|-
TGTGCCAGCAGCCGGGACAGGGACACTGAAGCTTTCTTT
CASSRDRDTEAFF
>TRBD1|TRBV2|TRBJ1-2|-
TGTGCCAGCAGTGGACAGGGGGCGGAAGGCTACACCTTC
CASSGQGAEGYTF
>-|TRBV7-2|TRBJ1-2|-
TGTGCCAGCAGCTTACAACCGTGGACAGATGGCTACACCTTC
CASSLQPWTDGYTF
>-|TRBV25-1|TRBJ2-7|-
TGTGCCAGCACTGACGGACTTCACTACGAGCAGTACTTC
CASTDGLHYEQYF
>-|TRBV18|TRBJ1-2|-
TGTGCCAGCTCACCTACAAGCCGGGACACTAACTATGGCTACACCTTC
CASSPTSRDTNYGYTF
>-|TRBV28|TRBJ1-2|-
TGTGCCAGCAGGCCCCCTGGAGCTAACTATGGCTACACCTTC
CASRPPGANYGYTF
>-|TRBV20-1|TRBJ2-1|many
TGCAGTGCTAGCCCGGTCAATGAGCAGTTCTTC
CSASPVNEQFF
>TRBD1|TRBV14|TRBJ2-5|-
TGTGCCAGCAGCCAAGAGAGGGGGCGAAAGACCCAGTACTTC
CASSQERGRKTQYF
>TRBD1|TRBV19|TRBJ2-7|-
TGTGCCAGTAGCAAAACAGGGGACCTTAACTACGAGCAGTACTTC
CASSKTGDLNYEQYF
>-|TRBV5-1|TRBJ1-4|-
TGCGCCAGCAGCCCCAGTCAGGCTACTAATGAAAAACTGTTTTTT
CASSPSQATNEKLFF
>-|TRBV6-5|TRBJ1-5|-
TGTGCCACGGCAGGGTCAGAGAAGCAGCCCCAGCATTTT
CATAGSEKQPQHF
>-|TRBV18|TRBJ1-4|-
TGTGCCAGCTCACCGCGCGGTGAAAAACTGTTTTTT
CASSPRGEKLFF
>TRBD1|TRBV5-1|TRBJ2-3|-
TGCGCCAGCATACAGGGGGCCGGGGCAGATACGCAGTATTTT
CASIQGAGADTQYF
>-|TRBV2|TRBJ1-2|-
TGTGCCAGCAGAGAGATGGGGCTATACCGGGACCGGGGGTATGGCTACACCTTC
CASREMGLYRDRGYGYTF
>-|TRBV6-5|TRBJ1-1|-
TGTGCCAGCAGTTACTCGGGAGGAACTGAAGCTTTCTTT
CASSYSGGTEAFF
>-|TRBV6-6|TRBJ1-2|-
TGTGCCAGCCGCCTACAGGGAGTACACACCTTC
CASRLQGVHTF
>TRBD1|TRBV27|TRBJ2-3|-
TGTGCCAGCAGTTTATCCAGGGGGCAAGATACGCAGTATTTT
CASSLSRGQDTQYF
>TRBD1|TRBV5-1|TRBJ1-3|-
TGCGCCAGCAGCTGGACAGGGGATAACTCAGGAAACACCATATATTTT
CASSWTGDNSGNTIYF
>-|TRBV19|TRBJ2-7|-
TGTGCCAGTAGTATAACTTTACAGGGCCCTAGCATCTCCTACGAGCAGTACTTC
CASSITLQGPSISYEQYF
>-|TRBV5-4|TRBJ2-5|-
TGTGCCAGCAGCCCGAGTTCGGACAGCCAAGAGACCCAGTACTTC
CASSPSSDSQETQYF
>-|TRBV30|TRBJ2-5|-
TGTGCCTGGAGTGTACGAGCCCTAGGAGAGACCCAGTACTTC
CAWSVRALGETQYF
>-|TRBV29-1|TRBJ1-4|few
TGCAGCGTCCTTAATGAAAAACTGTTTTTT
CSVLNEKLFF
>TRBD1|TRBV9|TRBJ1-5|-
TGTGCCAGCAGCGCAGCGACAGGGCGCAATCAGCCCCAGCATTTT
CASSAATGRNQPQHF